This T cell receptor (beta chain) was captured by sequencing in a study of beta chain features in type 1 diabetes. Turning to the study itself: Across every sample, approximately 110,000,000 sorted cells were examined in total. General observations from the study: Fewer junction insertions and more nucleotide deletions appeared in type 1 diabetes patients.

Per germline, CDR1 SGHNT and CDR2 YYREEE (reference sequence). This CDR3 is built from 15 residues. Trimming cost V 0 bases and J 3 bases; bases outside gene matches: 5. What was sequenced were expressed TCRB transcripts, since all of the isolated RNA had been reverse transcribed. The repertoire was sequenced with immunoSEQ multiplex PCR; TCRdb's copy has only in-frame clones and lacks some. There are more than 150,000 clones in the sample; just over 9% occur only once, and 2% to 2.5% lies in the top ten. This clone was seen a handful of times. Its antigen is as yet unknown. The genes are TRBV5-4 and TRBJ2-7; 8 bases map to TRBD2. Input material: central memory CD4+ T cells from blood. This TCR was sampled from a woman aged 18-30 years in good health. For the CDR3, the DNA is TGTGCCAGCAGCTTGGCGGGGGGGACTCGCTACGAGCAGTACTTC. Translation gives CASSLAGGTRYEQYF.